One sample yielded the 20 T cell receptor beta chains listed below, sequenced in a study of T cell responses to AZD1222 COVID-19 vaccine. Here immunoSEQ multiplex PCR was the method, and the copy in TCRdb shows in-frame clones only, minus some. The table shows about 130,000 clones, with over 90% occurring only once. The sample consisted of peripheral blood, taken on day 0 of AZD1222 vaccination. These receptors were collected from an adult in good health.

The CDR3 is CAWSGVNEKLFF. DNA for the CDR3: TGTGCCTGGAGTGGAGTTAATGAAAAACTGTTTTTT. The chain links TRBV30 to TRBJ1-4; no reliable D call. Trimming pared 1 base from V and 4 bases from J, leaving 4 bases between. CDR1 GTSNPN and CDR2 SVGIG come from the germline V gene (reference sequence). The length of the CDR3 is 12 residues.

CDR3 nucleotide sequence: TGTGCCAGCAGTGAAACGGCCAGGAAAAGGGCTGAAGCTTTCTTT. Translation gives CASSETARKRAEAFF. The chain is built from TRBV2 and TRBJ1-1; D uncertain. The CDR3 is 15 residues long. The V end was cut by 2 bases, the J end by 6 bases, with 16 bases between. In germline, CDR1 is SNHLY, CDR2 FYNNEI.

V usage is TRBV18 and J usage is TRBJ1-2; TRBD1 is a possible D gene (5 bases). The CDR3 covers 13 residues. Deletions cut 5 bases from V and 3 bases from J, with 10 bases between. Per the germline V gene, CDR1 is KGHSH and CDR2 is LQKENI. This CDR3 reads CASSLGDDYGYTF. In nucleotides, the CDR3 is TGTGCCAGCTCATTGGGGGACGACTATGGCTACACCTTC.

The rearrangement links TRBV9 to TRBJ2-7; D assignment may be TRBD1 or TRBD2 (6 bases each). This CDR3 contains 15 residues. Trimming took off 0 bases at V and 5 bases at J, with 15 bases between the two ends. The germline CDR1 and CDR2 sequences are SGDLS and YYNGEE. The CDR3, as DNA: TGTGCCAGCAGCGTAGAAGGGGGGCGCGGACACGAGCAGTACTTC. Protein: CASSVEGGRGHEQYF.

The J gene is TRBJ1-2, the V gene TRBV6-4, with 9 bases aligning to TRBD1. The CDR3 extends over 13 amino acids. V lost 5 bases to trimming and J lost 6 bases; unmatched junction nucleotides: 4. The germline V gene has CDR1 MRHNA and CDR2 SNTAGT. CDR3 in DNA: TGTGCCAGCAGTCCCGGGACAGGGAATGGCTACACCTTC. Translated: CASSPGTGNGYTF.

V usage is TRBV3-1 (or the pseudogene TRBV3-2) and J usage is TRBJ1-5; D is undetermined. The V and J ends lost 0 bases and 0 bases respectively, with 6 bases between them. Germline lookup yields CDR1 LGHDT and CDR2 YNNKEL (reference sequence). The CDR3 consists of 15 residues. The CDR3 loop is CASSQDSNSNQPQHF. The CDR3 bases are TGTGCCAGCAGCCAAGACAGCAATAGCAATCAGCCCCAGCATTTT.

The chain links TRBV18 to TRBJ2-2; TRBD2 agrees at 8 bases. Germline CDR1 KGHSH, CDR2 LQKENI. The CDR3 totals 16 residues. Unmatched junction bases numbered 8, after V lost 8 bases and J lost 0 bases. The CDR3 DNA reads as TGTGCCAGCAATAGGATAGCGGGGACGAACACCGGGGAGCTGTTTTTT. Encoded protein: CASNRIAGTNTGELFF.

CDR3 loop: CASSLTGGEQYF. The CDR3 DNA reads as TGCGCCAGCAGCTTGACAGGAGGCGAGCAGTACTTC. This chain joins TRBV5-1 and TRBJ2-7, with D perhaps being TRBD1 or TRBD2 (5 bases each). V lost 1 base to trimming and J lost 6 bases, with 8 bases between them. The CDR3 contains 12 residues. Per germline, CDR1 SGHRS and CDR2 YFSETQ.

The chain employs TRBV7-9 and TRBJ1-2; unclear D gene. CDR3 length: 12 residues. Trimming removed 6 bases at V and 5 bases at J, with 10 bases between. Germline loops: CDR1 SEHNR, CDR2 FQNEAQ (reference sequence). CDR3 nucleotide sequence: TGTGCCAGCAGTTCCGCGGGGTATGGCTACACCTTC. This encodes CASSSAGYGYTF.

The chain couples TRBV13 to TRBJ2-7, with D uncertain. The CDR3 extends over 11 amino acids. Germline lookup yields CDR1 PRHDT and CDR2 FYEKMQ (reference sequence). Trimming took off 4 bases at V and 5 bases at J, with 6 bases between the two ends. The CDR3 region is CASSSSDEQYF. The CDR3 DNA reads TGTGCCAGCAGCTCCTCAGACGAGCAGTACTTC. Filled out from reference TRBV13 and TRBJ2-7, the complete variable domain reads AAGVIQSPRHLIKEKRETATLKCYPIPRHDTVYWYQQGPGQDPQFLISFYEKMQSDKGSIPDRFSAQQFSDYHSELNMSSLELGDSALYFCASSSSDEQYFGPGTRLTVT.

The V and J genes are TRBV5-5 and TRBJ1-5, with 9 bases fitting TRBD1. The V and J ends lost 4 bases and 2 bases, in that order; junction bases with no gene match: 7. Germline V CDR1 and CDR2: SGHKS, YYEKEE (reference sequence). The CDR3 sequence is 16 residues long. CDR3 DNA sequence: TGTGCCAGCAGCAAGGTGACAGGGGGGGGCAATCAGCCCCAGCATTTT. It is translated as CASSKVTGGGNQPQHF.

CDR3 protein: CASRPSGMETQYF. For the CDR3, the DNA is TGTGCCAGCAGACCGTCGGGGATGGAGACCCAGTACTTC. The V gene is TRBV12-3 or TRBV12-4, the J gene TRBJ2-5; TRBD2 might be the D (5 bases). There are 13 residues in the CDR3. V shed 6 bases and J shed 5 bases, with 13 bases lying between them.

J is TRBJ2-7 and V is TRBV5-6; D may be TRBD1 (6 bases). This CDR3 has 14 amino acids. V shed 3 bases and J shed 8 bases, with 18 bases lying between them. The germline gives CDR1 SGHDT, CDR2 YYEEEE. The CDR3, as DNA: TGTGCCAGCAGCTCCGGGACAAGCTTTATGAAGCAGTACTTC. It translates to CASSSGTSFMKQYF. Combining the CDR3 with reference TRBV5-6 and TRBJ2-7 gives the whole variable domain DAGVTQSPTHLIKTRGQQVTLRCSPKSGHDTVSWYQQALGQGPQFIFQYYEEEERQRGNFPDRFSGHQFPNYSSELNVNALLLGDSALYLCASSSGTSFMKQYFGPGTRLTVT.

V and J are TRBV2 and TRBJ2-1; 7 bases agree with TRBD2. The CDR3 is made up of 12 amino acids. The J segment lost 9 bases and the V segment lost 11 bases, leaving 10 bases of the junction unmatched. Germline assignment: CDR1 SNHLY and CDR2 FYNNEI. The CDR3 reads CASGEGSGEQFF. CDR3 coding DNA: TGTGCCTCGGGGGAGGGATCGGGTGAGCAGTTCTTC.

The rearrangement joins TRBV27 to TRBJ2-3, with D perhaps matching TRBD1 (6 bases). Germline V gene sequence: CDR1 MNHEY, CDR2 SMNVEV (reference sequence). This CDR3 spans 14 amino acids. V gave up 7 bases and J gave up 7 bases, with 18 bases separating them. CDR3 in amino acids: CASKVGAPGNTQYF. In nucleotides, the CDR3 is TGTGCCAGCAAAGTGGGGGCCCCCGGGAATACGCAGTATTTT.

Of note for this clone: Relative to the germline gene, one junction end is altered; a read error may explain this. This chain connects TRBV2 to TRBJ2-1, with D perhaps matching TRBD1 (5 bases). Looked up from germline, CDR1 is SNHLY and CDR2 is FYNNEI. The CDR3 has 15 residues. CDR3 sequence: CASRTDSTSFNEQFF. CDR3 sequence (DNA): TGTGCCAGCAGAACTGACAGCACCTCCTTCAATGAGCAGTTCTTC.

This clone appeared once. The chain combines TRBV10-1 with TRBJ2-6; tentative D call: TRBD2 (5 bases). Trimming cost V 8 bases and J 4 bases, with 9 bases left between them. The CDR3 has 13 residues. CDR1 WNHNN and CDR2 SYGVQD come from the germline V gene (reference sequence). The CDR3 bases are TGCGCCAGCCCGGGAAGGGGGGCCAACGTCCTGACTTTC. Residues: CASPGRGANVLTF.

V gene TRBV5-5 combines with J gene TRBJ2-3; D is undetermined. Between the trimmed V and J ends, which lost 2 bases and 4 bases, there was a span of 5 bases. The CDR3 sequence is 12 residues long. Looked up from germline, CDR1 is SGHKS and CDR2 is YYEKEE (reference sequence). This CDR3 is CASSFTSDTQYF. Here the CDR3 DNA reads TGTGCCAGCAGCTTCACTTCAGATACGCAGTATTTT. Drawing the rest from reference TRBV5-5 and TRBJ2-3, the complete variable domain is DAGVTQSPTHLIKTRGQQVTLRCSPISGHKSVSWYQQVLGQGPQFIFQYYEKEERGRGNFPDRFSARQFPNYSSELNVNALLLGDSALYLCASSFTSDTQYFGPGTRLTVL.

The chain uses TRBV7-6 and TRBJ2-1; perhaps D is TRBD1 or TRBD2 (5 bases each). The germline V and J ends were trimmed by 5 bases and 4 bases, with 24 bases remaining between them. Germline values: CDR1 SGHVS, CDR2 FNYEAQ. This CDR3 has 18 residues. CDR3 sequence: CASSLGTPQLASYNEQFF. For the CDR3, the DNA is TGTGCCAGCAGCCTGGGGACGCCCCAATTAGCAAGTTACAATGAGCAGTTCTTC.

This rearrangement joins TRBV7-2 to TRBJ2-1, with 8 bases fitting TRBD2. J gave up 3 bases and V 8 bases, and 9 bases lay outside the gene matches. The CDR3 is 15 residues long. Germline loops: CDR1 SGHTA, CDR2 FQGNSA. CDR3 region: CASRDTGTSYNEQFF. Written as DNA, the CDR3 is TGTGCCAGCCGCGATACCGGGACTAGCTACAATGAGCAGTTCTTC.